The rows below give T cell receptor beta chains drawn from one sample of a study of cytomegalovirus exposure and HLA in healthy donors. The data were produced by immunoSEQ multiplex PCR, yet TCRdb's version contains in-frame clones alone and is incomplete. Of about 150,000 clones detected, roughly 90% appear once; the ten largest clones hold around 0.51%. The specimen was PBMCs. All receptors derive from a middle-aged woman in good health and CMV-seronegative. Both conserved end residues are part of each CDR3. The order of the fields is V gene, J gene, clone size, D gene, CDR3 protein, CDR3 DNA. A D gene is named only where the DNA matches it firmly. Only some rows state a clone size, as once, few, many or a class for expanded clones.

TRBV11-2	TRBJ2-3	-	TRBD2	CASNLAGVSDTQYF	TGTGCCAGCAATCTAGCGGGAGTGTCAGATACGCAGTATTTT
TRBV6-5	TRBJ2-3	-	-	CASSPTSDTQYF	TGTGCCAGCAGCCCGACATCAGATACGCAGTATTTT
TRBV2	TRBJ2-2	-	-	CASSEPPTVPGELFF	TGTGCCAGCAGTGAACCCCCTACCGTCCCCGGGGAGCTGTTTTTT
TRBV18	TRBJ1-3	few	TRBD1	CASSPQLGTGGNTIYF	TGTGCCAGCTCACCACAGTTAGGGACAGGTGGAAACACCATATATTTT
TRBV13	TRBJ2-3	-	TRBD1	CASSPTGKRDTQYF	TGTGCCAGCAGCCCGACAGGGAAAAGAGATACGCAGTATTTT
TRBV7-9	TRBJ2-7	-	TRBD1	CASSLAGGDEQYF	TGTGCCAGCAGCTTAGCAGGGGGCGACGAGCAGTACTTC
TRBV28	TRBJ2-3	-	-	CASTPTGVDTQYF	TGTGCCAGCACCCCTACCGGAGTGGATACGCAGTATTTT
TRBV10-1	TRBJ2-7	-	-	CASSNRADYEQYF	TGCGCCAGCTCGAACAGGGCAGACTACGAGCAGTACTTC
TRBV27	TRBJ2-7	-	TRBD1	CASSSLGQFPYEQYF	TGTGCCAGCAGTTCCCTGGGACAGTTCCCCTACGAGCAGTACTTC
TRBV27	TRBJ2-5	-	TRBD2	CASSRGLAGVETQYF	TGTGCCAGCAGCCGGGGACTAGCGGGAGTAGAGACCCAGTACTTC
TRBV10-2	TRBJ2-7	-	TRBD2	CASSGTSGSYEQYF	TGCGCCAGCAGTGGTACTAGCGGGAGTTACGAGCAGTACTTC
TRBV7-9	TRBJ2-3	-	-	CSSSLGGDTQYF	TGTTCCAGCAGCTTGGGGGGTGATACGCAGTATTTT
TRBV7-9	TRBJ2-5	-	TRBD2	CASSSQLAGVGETQYF	TGTGCCAGCAGCTCTCAACTAGCGGGAGTGGGGGAGACCCAGTACTTC
TRBV5-6	TRBJ2-7	few	-	CASSRDRFNEQYF	TGTGCCAGCAGCCGTGACAGGTTCAACGAGCAGTACTTC
TRBV7-6	TRBJ2-5	-	TRBD1	CASSPGTGRETQYF	TGTGCCAGCAGCCCGGGGACAGGGAGAGAGACCCAGTACTTC
TRBV11-2	TRBJ1-2	-	TRBD1	CASSSGGFYGYTF	TGTGCCAGCAGCTCAGGGGGCTTCTATGGCTACACCTTC
TRBV11-3	TRBJ2-7	-	-	CASSPSSYEQYF	TGTGCCAGCAGCCCGAGCTCCTACGAGCAGTACTTC
TRBV28	TRBJ2-2	-	TRBD2	CASSSPGLAGDSNTGELFF	TGTGCCAGCAGTTCCCCGGGACTAGCGGGGGACTCGAACACCGGGGAGCTGTTTTTT
TRBV30	TRBJ1-5	-	-	CAWSVQTGPFSNQPQHF	TGTGCCTGGAGTGTTCAGACAGGTCCTTTTAGCAATCAGCCCCAGCATTTT
TRBV18	TRBJ2-7	once	-	CASSPPYAERGEQYF	TGTGCCAGCTCACCACCGTATGCGGAGAGGGGGGAGCAGTACTTC
TRBV6-1	TRBJ1-1	once	-	CASSSGLGRTEAFF	TGTGCCAGCAGTTCGGGACTTGGAAGGACTGAAGCTTTCTTT
TRBV19	TRBJ2-3	-	TRBD2	CASSRTSGPDTQYF	TGTGCCAGTAGTCGGACTAGCGGGCCAGATACGCAGTATTTT
TRBV11-3	TRBJ1-6	-	-	CASSQEPGNSPLHF	TGTGCCAGCAGCCAAGAACCGGGTAATTCACCCCTCCACTTT
TRBV25-1	TRBJ1-2	few	-	CASSWAGRDYGYTF	TGTGCCAGCAGTTGGGCAGGGAGGGACTATGGCTACACCTTC
TRBV6-5	TRBJ1-5	-	TRBD1	CASSITGGQPQHF	TGTGCCAGCAGTATAACAGGGGGTCAGCCCCAGCATTTT
TRBV11-3	TRBJ1-6	-	-	CASSFRQTNSPLHF	TGTGCCAGCAGCTTTCGACAGACAAATTCACCCCTCCACTTT